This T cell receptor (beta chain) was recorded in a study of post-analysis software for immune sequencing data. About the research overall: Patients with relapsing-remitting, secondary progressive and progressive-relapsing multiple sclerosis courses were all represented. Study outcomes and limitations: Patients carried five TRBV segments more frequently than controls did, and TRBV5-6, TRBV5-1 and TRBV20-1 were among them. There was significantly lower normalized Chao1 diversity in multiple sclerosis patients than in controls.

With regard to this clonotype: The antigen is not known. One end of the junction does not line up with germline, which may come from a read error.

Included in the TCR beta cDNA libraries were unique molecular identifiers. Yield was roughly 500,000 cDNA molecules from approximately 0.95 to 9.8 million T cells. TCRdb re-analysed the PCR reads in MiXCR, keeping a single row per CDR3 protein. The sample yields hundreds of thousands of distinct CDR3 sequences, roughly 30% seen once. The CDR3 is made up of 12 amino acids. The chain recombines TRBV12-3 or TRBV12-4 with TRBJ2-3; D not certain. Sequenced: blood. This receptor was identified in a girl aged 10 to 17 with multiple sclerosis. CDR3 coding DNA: TGTGCCAGCAGTCTATTCACAGATGCGCAGTATTTT. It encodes CASSLFTDAQYF.